Listed below are T cell receptor beta chains from one sample, sequenced in a study of T-cell memory formation after mild COVID-19. TCRdb reanalysed the 5' RACE reads using MiXCR and keeps one entry per CDR3 protein. This sample has 530,000 or so distinct CDR3 sequences; 15% to 20% occur once, and the top ten carry about 8.6%. The sequencing sample was made of PBMCs or a T cell subset sorted from them (not recorded which). Receptors were obtained from an adult woman who had mild COVID-19 (a few samples of this study predate the infection). Cell type and time point are not known. Both conserved end residues are part of each CDR3. D genes are given only for firm matches. Part of the rows lack a size; the others show once, few, many or a class for expanded clones.

v_gene	j_gene	abundance	d_gene	CDR3aa	CDR3nt
TRBV7-2	TRBJ1-5	few	NA	CASSLRGWYQPQHF	TGTGCCAGCAGCTTGAGGGGTTGGTATCAGCCCCAGCATTTT
TRBV7-9	TRBJ1-5	NA	NA	CASSPVLADQPQHF	TGTGCCAGCAGCCCCGTGTTGGCAGATCAGCCCCAGCATTTT
TRBV7-2	TRBJ1-2	NA	NA	CASTWGEVIQGYTF	TGTGCCAGCACCTGGGGGGAGGTAATCCAAGGCTACACCTTC
TRBV9	TRBJ2-1	NA	NA	CASSGAVGLYNEQFF	TGTGCCAGCAGCGGGGCGGTGGGACTCTACAATGAGCAGTTCTTC
TRBV19	TRBJ1-5	few	NA	CASSSRENQPQHF	TGTGCCAGTAGCTCCCGGGAAAATCAGCCCCAGCATTTT
TRBV10-3	TRBJ2-1	NA	NA	CAIRTQTGYNEQFF	TGTGCCATCAGAACACAGACTGGTTACAATGAGCAGTTCTTC
TRBV12-3/TRBV12-4	TRBJ2-2	NA	TRBD1	CASSMGQGNTGELFF	TGTGCCAGCAGTATGGGACAGGGGAACACCGGGGAGCTGTTTTTT
TRBV7-6	TRBJ2-1	few	NA	CASSLATTGGDEQFF	TGTGCCAGCAGCTTAGCGACGACAGGTGGTGACGAGCAGTTCTTC
TRBV5-6	TRBJ2-7	NA	NA	CASSSGTTTAYEQYF	TGTGCCAGCAGCTCCGGGACAACTACCGCCTACGAGCAGTACTTC
TRBV7-3	TRBJ2-4	few	NA	CASSLDSPSAKNIQYF	TGTGCCAGCAGCTTAGACAGTCCTTCTGCCAAAAACATTCAGTACTTC
TRBV9	TRBJ2-5	NA	NA	CASSVTSGGETQYF	TGTGCCAGCAGCGTAACTTCAGGCGGGGAGACCCAGTACTTC
TRBV15	TRBJ2-1	NA	NA	CATSREGQVGEQFF	TGTGCCACCAGCAGGGAGGGTCAGGTGGGTGAGCAGTTCTTC